The rows below give T cell receptor beta chains drawn from one sample of a study of blood T cell repertoires in COVID-19. Repertoires were generated with immunoSEQ multiplex PCR, while TCRdb's copy carries only in-frame clones and drops some. The sample shows 230,000 or so clones, 75% to 85% of them seen only once. The sequencing sample was made of peripheral blood. These receptors originate from a woman over 75 with COVID-19, enrolled during active disease. Both conserved end residues are part of each CDR3. Fields, in order: V gene, J gene, CDR3 protein.

TRBV15	TRBJ2-5	CATSRDRGYQETQYF
TRBV18	TRBJ1-3	CASSSQLLAGNTIYF
TRBV9	TRBJ1-6	CASSPGFSNSPLHF
TRBV5-1	TRBJ1-3	CASSLNRDRGNSGNTIYF
TRBV18	TRBJ1-4	CASSSGRGHEKLFF
TRBV3-1/TRBV3-2	TRBJ1-1	CASNLGGANTEAFF
TRBV11-2	TRBJ2-7	CASSLPGSYEQYF
TRBV7-2	TRBJ1-5	CASSPTVNQPQHF
TRBV5-1	TRBJ2-7	CASKVGQLDNYEQYF
TRBV23-1	TRBJ1-5	CASSPELTGKSASHF
TRBV3-1/TRBV3-2	TRBJ2-7	CASSPGSLGHLLMYF
TRBV6-8	TRBJ2-3	CANGEGHFTDTQYF
TRBV19	TRBJ1-2	CASSIDLTRVGYGYTF
TRBV4-1	TRBJ1-6	CASSQGRARSYNSPLHF
TRBV11-2	TRBJ2-3	CASSLGLAGGPGDTQYF
TRBV19	TRBJ1-1	CASRGANTEAFF
TRBV6-1	TRBJ1-3	CASSEAGWTPGNTIYF
TRBV24-1	TRBJ2-5	CATSEGISGGSTETQYF
TRBV4-2	TRBJ1-2	CASRFSTGDRDYGYTF
TRBV4-1	TRBJ1-4	CASSPSQGWVEKLFF
TRBV12-3/TRBV12-4	TRBJ1-2	CASSLTAYGYTF
TRBV14	TRBJ2-3	CASSQLAGAITDTQYF
TRBV30	TRBJ1-1	CAWFNAVNTEAFF
TRBV11-3	TRBJ2-1	CASSLVGSGYNEQFF
TRBV15	TRBJ2-5	CATSRAGGVETQYF
TRBV27	TRBJ2-7	CASSLGQGAYEQYF
TRBV27	TRBJ2-1	CASSKGLASYNEQFF
TRBV28	TRBJ2-7	CASRNTGGPTYEQYF
TRBV5-1	TRBJ2-2	CASSPQGMGKGGELFF
TRBV6-5	TRBJ1-5	CASKGDYSNQPQHF
TRBV5-4	TRBJ2-1	CASSYGTVSYNEQFF
TRBV5-1	TRBJ1-3	CASSLEGAYGNTIYF
TRBV19	TRBJ1-5	CASSILDRGGNQPQHF
TRBV5-1	TRBJ2-5	CASSLGTSQETQYF
TRBV2	TRBJ2-1	CASTRRGQLNNNEQFF
TRBV9	TRBJ2-7	CASSVVPGDYEQYF
TRBV5-1	TRBJ2-2	CASSLTSGRSNTGELFF
TRBV5-4	TRBJ2-4	CASSFDSLAKNIQYF
TRBV6-5	TRBJ1-1	CASSYVARGEREAFF
TRBV5-1	TRBJ2-1	CASSNNLAGGLNEQFF
TRBV7-2	TRBJ2-1	CASSYGQARPQFF
TRBV15	TRBJ1-5	CATSRDHDGTGASQPNQPQHF
TRBV7-9	TRBJ1-5	CASSLTGADQPQHF
TRBV9	TRBJ2-3	CASSARILPGGLTDTQYF